One sample yielded the 4 T cell receptor beta chains listed below, sequenced in a study of T-cell reconstitution after alpha-beta-depleted transplantation in children. TCRbeta library construction was performed incorporating unique molecular identifiers. TCRdb reprocessed the PCR reads with MiXCR, giving one entry per CDR3 protein. The sample lists about 640,000 distinct CDR3 sequences; roughly 13% were seen once. The sequences come from PBMCs, mostly from graft donor cells, collected 360 days after TCRalphabeta/CD19-depleted stem cell transplant. The receptors derive from a male patient younger than 18 who had a stem cell transplant for acute myeloid leukemia, so the T cells may come from the graft donor.

This clonotype was detected many times. J is TRBJ2-1 and V is TRBV4-2; a weak D match, TRBD2 (5 bases). V was cut by 1 base and J by 6 bases, with 16 bases left in between. The germline V gene encodes CDR1 LGHNA and CDR2 YNFKEQ. This CDR3 spans 16 amino acids. In DNA form, the CDR3 reads TGTGCCAGCAGCCAAGTGGCGGGCCCCCTTTTCAATGAGCAGTTCTTC. It specifies CASSQVAGPLFNEQFF.

CDR3 sequence reads: CASSKQGRWGGADEQFF. CDR3 coding DNA: TGTGCCAGCAGTAAACAGGGGCGTTGGGGCGGGGCGGATGAGCAGTTCTTC. V and J are TRBV6-1 and TRBJ2-1, with D perhaps matching TRBD1 (7 bases). CDR1 is MNHNS, CDR2 SASEGT, per germline. Trimming took 5 bases from V and 8 from J, leaving 25 bases between them. The CDR3 extends over 17 amino acids.

Many counts were recorded for this clonotype. The chain uses TRBV9 and TRBJ2-2; D is ambiguous. Germline values: CDR1 SGDLS, CDR2 YYNGEE. The CDR3 has 13 amino acids. V was cut by 0 bases and J by 6 bases, with 6 bases left in between. The CDR3 DNA is TGTGCCAGCAGCGTAGTCGAGGCCGGGGAGCTGTTTTTT. Translation: CASSVVEAGELFF.

The J gene is TRBJ2-5, the V gene TRBV10-3; maybe TRBD2 (6 bases). V was clipped by 6 bases and J by 5 bases, with 13 bases between them. The CDR3 is 13 amino acids. The V gene's germline CDR1 is ENHRY and CDR2 SYGVKD. CDR3 DNA sequence: TGTGCCATCAGGGGGGGAGTCGGTGAGACCCAGTACTTC. This gives the protein CAIRGGVGETQYF.